This TCR beta chain was found in a study of T cells in localized non-small cell lung cancer. The CDR3 is 15 residues long. Germline CDR1 LNHDA, CDR2 SQIVND (reference sequence). Between the trimmed V and J ends, which lost 6 bases and 9 bases, there was a span of 23 bases. Findings of the study overall: Clonality peaked in uninvolved adjacent lung rather than tumor.

As concerns this clone: The antigen is unknown.

The method was immunoSEQ multiplex PCR; TCRdb's version includes in-frame clones alone and lacks a portion of them. In the table there are some 30,000 clones, roughly nine tenths of which are singletons. The sequence was collected from a man aged 35 to 70 with stage II lung adenocarcinoma. Sequences were derived from PBMCs, sampled before any cancer treatment. This chain connects TRBV19 to TRBJ2-5; D is uncertain. The CDR3 DNA reads TGTGCCAGTAGCCATACTATCGGGCCTAGTGAATCCCAGTACTTC. Residues: CASSHTIGPSESQYF.